The rows below give T cell receptor beta chains drawn from one sample of a study of CD8 T cells in ankylosing spondylitis. TCRdb passed the 5' RACE reads through MiXCR, listing each CDR3 protein once. The sample comprises 250,000 to 400,000 distinct CDR3 sequences, under 14% of which are singletons, and more than 7% rests with the top ten. Sequences were obtained from blood, either unsorted or a sorted T cell fraction (not recorded which). These receptors were taken from a female donor with ankylosing spondylitis or in good health (not recorded which). Both conserved end residues are part of each CDR3. A D gene is named only where the DNA matches it firmly. Only some rows state a clone size, as once, few, many or a class for expanded clones.

D	V	size	length	J	CDR3	DNA
NA	TRBV20-1	many	9	TRBJ1-1	CRGGTEAFF	TGCAGAGGGGGCACTGAAGCTTTCTTT
TRBD2	TRBV28	many	14	TRBJ2-1	CASRSAGAYNEQFF	TGTGCCAGCAGATCGGCGGGGGCCTACAATGAGCAGTTCTTC
NA	TRBV7-2	many	14	TRBJ1-1	CASSLTDRNTEAFF	TGTGCCAGCAGCTTAACCGACAGGAACACTGAAGCTTTCTTT
TRBD1	TRBV4-1	many	14	TRBJ2-7	CASSPPGQSYEQYF	TGCGCCAGCAGCCCCCCGGGACAGAGCTACGAGCAGTACTTC
NA	TRBV5-1	few	14	TRBJ2-1	CASSLANEGNEQFF	TGCGCCAGCAGCTTGGCGAACGAGGGCAATGAGCAGTTCTTC
TRBD2	TRBV20-1	NA	14	TRBJ2-1	CSARGAGGPGEQFF	TGCAGTGCTAGGGGGGCGGGAGGACCTGGTGAGCAGTTCTTC
NA	TRBV5-1	many	14	TRBJ2-1	CASSFTSFYNEQFF	TGCGCCAGCAGCTTCACCAGTTTCTACAATGAGCAGTTCTTC
NA	TRBV20-1	many	13	TRBJ1-1	CSARGAGRTEAFF	TGCAGTGCTAGGGGGGCAGGGCGGACTGAAGCTTTCTTT
TRBD2	TRBV30	NA	16	TRBJ2-4	CAWSSGLAGAGDIQYF	TGTGCCTGGAGTTCCGGACTAGCGGGGGCCGGGGACATTCAGTACTTC
TRBD1	TRBV7-9	few	15	TRBJ1-2	CASSLRGQENYGYTF	TGTGCCAGCAGCTTACGGGGACAGGAGAACTATGGCTACACCTTC
NA	TRBV11-1	many	19	TRBJ1-2	CASSRRGGLKGPVNYGYTF	TGTGCCAGCAGCCGGCGCGGAGGGCTAAAGGGCCCGGTAAACTATGGCTACACCTTC